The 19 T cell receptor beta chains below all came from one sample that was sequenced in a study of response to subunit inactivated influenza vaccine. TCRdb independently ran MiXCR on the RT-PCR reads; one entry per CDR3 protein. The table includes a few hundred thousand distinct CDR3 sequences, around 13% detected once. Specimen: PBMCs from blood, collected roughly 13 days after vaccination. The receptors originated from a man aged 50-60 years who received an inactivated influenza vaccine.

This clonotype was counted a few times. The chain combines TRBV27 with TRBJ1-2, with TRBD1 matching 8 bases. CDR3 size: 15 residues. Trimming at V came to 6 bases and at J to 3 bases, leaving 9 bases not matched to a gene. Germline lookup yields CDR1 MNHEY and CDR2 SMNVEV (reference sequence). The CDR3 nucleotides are TGTGCCAGCAGGCCCGGACAGGGATTTGACTATGGCTACACCTTC. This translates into CASRPGQGFDYGYTF.

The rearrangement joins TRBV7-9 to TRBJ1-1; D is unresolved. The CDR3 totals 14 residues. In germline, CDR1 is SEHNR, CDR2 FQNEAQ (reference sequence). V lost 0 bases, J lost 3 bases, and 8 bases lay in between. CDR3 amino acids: CASSLAGRHTEAFF. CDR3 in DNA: TGTGCCAGCAGCTTAGCAGGACGACACACTGAAGCTTTCTTT.

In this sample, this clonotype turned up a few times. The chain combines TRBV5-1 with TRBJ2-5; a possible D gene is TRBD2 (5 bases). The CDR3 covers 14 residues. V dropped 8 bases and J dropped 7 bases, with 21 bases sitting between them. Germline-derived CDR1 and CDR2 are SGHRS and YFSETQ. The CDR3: CARATRGSRGTQYF. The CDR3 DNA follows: TGCGCCAGGGCTACCCGGGGATCTCGGGGGACCCAGTACTTC.

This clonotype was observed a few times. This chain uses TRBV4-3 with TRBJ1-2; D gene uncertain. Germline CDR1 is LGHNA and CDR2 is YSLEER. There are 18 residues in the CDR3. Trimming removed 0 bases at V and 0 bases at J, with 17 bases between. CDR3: CASSQDQRRASPNYGYTF. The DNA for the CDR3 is TGCGCCAGCAGCCAAGATCAGAGACGGGCGTCACCTAACTATGGCTACACCTTC.

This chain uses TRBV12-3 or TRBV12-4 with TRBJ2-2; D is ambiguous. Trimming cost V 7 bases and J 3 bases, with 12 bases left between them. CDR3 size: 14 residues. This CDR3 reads CASTQSRYTGELFF. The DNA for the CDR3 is TGTGCCAGCACCCAGAGCAGGTACACCGGGGAGCTGTTTTTT.

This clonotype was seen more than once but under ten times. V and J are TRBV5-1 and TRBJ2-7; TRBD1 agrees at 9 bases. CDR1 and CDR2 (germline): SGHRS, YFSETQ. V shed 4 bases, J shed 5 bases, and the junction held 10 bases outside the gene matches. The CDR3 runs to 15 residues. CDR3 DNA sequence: TGCGCCAGCAGCCCCCAAGGGACAGGGTCCCACGAGCAGTACTTC. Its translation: CASSPQGTGSHEQYF.

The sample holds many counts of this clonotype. Here the CDR3 DNA reads TGTGCCATCGCGGAGACCACAGGGGTGGGGCGGCCCCAGCATTTT. Its translation: CAIAETTGVGRPQHF. This rearrangement joins TRBV10-3 to TRBJ1-5, with 7 bases that match TRBD1. The trim removed 8 bases at V and 9 bases at J, leaving 16 bases unmatched. The CDR3 contains 15 residues. CDR1 is ENHRY and CDR2 is SYGVKD in the germline V gene.

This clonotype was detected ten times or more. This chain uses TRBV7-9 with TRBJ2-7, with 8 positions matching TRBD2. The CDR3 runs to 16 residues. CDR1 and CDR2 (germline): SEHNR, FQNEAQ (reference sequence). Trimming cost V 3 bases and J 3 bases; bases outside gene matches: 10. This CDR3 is CASSFGLAGPSYEQYF. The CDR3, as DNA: TGTGCCAGCAGCTTCGGGTTAGCGGGACCTAGCTACGAGCAGTACTTC.

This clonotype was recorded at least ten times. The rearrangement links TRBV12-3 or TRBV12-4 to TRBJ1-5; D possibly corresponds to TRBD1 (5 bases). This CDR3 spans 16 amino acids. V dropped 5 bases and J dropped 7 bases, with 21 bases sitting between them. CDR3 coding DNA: TGTGCCAGCAGTATTAATCTCCCGAGTTCAGGGCAGCCCCAGCATTTT. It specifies CASSINLPSSGQPQHF.

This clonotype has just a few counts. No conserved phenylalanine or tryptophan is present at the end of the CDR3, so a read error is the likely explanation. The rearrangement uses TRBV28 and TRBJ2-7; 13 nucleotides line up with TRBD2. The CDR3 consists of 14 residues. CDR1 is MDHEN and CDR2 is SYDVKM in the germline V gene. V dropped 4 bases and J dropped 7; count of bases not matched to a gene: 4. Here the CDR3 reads CASSYTSGGAEQYL. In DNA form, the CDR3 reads TGTGCCAGCAGTTACACTAGCGGGGGGGCGGAGCAGTACTTG.

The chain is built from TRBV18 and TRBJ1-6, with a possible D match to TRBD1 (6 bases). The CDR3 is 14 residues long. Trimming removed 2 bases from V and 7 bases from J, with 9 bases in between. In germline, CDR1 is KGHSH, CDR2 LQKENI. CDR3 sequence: CASSPTGKNSPLHF. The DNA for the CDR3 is TGTGCCAGCTCACCAACAGGGAAGAATTCACCCCTCCACTTT.

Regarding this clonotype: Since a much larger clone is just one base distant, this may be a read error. CDR3 sequence reads: CASSLVRRTTSSYEQYF. In DNA form, the CDR3 reads TGTGCCAGCAGCTTAGTACGGAGGACTACGAGCTCCTACGAGCAGTACTTC. The rearrangement links TRBV7-8 to TRBJ2-7; weak D call: TRBD2 (6 bases). The CDR3 extends over 17 amino acids. Germline V lookup: CDR1 SGHVS, CDR2 FQNEAQ. The V end was cut by 1 base, the J end by 0 bases, with 16 bases between.

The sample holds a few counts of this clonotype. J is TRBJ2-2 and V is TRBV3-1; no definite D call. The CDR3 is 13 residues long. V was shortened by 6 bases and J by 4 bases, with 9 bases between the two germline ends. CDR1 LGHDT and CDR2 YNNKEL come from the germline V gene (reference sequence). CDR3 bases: TGTGCCAGCAGAACTGAGGTCACCGGGGAGCTGTTTTTT. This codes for CASRTEVTGELFF.

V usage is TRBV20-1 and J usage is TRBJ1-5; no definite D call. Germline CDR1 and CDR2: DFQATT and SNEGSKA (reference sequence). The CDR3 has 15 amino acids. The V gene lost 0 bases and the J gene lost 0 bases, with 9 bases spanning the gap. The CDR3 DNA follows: TGCAGTGCTAGAGATTACAGAAATAGCAATCAGCCCCAGCATTTT. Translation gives CSARDYRNSNQPQHF.

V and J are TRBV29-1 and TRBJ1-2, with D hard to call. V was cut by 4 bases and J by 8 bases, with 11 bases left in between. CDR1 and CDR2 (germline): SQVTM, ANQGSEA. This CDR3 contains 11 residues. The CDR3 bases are TGCAGCGTTGTCGATCAGAGAGGCTACACCTTC. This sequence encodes CSVVDQRGYTF.

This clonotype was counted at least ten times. DNA of the CDR3: TGCAGTGCTAGAGCCGGGGGATTTGAAAAACTGTTTTTT. Residues: CSARAGGFEKLFF. V gene TRBV20-1 combines with J gene TRBJ1-4; TRBD1 might be the D (5 bases). Germline-derived CDR1 and CDR2 are DFQATT and SNEGSKA (reference sequence). The V and J ends lost 1 base and 7 bases respectively, with 10 bases between them. This CDR3 region has 13 residues.

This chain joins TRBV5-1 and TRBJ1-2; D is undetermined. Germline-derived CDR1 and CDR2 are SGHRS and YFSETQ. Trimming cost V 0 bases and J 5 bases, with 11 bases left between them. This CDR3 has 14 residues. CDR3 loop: CASSLDDKRYGYTF. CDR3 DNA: TGCGCCAGCAGCTTGGATGATAAAAGATATGGCTACACCTTC. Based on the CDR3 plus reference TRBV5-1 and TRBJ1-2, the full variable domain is KAGVTQTPRYLIKTRGQQVTLSCSPISGHRSVSWYQQTPGQGLQFLFEYFSETQRNKGNFPGRFSGRQFSNSRSEMNVSTLELGDSALYLCASSLDDKRYGYTFGSGTRLTVV.

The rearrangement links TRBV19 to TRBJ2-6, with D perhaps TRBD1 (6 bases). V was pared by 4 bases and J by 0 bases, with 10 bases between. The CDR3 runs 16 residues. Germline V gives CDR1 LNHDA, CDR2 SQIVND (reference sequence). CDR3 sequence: CASSRTASSGANVLTF. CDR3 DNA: TGTGCCAGTAGTAGGACAGCCAGCTCTGGGGCCAACGTCCTGACTTTC.

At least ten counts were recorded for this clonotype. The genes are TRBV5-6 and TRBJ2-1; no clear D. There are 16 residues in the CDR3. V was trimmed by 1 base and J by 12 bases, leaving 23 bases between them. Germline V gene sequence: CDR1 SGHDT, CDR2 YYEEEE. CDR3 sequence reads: CASSLMVEHANEWQFF. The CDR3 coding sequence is TGTGCCAGCAGCTTGATGGTGGAACATGCCAATGAGTGGCAGTTCTTC. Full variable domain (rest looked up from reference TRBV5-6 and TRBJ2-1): DAGVTQSPTHLIKTRGQQVTLRCSPKSGHDTVSWYQQALGQGPQFIFQYYEEEERQRGNFPDRFSGHQFPNYSSELNVNALLLGDSALYLCASSLMVEHANEWQFFGPGTRLTVL.